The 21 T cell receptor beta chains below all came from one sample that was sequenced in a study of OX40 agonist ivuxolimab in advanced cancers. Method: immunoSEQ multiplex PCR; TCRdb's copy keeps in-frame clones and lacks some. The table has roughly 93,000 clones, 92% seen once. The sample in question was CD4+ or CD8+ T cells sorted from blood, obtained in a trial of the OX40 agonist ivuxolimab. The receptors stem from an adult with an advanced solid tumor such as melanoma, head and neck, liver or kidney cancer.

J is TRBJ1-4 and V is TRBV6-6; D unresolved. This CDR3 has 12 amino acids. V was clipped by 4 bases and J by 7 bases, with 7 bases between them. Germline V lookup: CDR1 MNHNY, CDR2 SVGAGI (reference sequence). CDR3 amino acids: CASSLNGEKLFF. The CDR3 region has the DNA TGTGCCAGCAGTTTAAACGGTGAAAAACTGTTTTTT.

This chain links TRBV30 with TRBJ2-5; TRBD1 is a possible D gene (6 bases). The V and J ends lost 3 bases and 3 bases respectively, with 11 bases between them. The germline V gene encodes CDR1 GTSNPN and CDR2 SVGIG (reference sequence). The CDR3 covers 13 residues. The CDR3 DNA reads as TGTGCCTGGAGCGGACAGCTAAAAGAGACCCAGTACTTC. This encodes CAWSGQLKETQYF.

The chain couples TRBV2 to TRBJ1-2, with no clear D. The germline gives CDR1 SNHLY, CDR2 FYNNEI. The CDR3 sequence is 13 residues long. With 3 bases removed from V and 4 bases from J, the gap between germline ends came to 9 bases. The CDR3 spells CASSDSGTYGYTF. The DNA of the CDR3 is TGTGCCAGCAGTGATTCGGGCACCTATGGCTACACCTTC.

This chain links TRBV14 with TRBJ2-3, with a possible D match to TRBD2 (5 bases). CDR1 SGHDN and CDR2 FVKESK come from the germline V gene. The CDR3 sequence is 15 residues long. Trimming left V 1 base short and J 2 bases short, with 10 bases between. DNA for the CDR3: TGTGCCAGCAGCCAAGGGACTCGATTCACAGATACGCAGTATTTT. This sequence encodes CASSQGTRFTDTQYF.

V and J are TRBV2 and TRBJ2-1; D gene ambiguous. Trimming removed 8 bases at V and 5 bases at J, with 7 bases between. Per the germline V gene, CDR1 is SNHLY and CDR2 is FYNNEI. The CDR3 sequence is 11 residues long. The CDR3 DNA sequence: TGTGCCAGCGGCATCCACAATGAGCAGTTCTTC. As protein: CASGIHNEQFF.

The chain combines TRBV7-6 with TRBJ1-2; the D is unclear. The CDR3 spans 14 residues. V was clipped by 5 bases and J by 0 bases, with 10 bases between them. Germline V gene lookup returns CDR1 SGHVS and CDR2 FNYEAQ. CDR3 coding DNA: TGTGCCAGCAGCGCTACATTTTCTAACTATGGCTACACCTTC. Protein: CASSATFSNYGYTF.

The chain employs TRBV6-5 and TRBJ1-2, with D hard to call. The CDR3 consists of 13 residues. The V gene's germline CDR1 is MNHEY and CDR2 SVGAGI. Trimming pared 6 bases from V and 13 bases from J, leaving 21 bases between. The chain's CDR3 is CASRDPGSGVGTF. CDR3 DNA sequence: TGTGCCAGCAGAGACCCCGGCTCAGGTGTTGGCACCTTC.

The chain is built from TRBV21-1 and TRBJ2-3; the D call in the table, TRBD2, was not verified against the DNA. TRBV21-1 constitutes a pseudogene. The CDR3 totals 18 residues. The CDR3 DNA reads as TGTGCCAGCAGCAAAGACGCTCGGACTAGCGGGGGGGCAGATACGCAGTATTTT. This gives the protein CASSKDARTSGGADTQYF.

CDR3 sequence: CASSRGQGGDTGELFF. CDR3 bases: TGTGCCAGCAGCAGAGGACAGGGTGGGGACACCGGGGAGCTGTTTTTT. The chain recombines TRBV5-4 with TRBJ2-2; TRBD1 matches 8 bases. Germline V lookup: CDR1 SGHNT, CDR2 YYREEE (reference sequence). The CDR3 is 16 amino acids. The junction had 8 bases not matched to a gene; V was cut back by 4 bases and J by 3 bases.

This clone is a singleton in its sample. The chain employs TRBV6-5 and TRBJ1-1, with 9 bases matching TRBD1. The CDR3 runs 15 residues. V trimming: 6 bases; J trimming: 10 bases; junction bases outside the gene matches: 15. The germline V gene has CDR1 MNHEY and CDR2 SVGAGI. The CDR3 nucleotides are TGTGCCAGCAGCCAATCACAGGGGGCAAGGTTAGTAGCTTTCTTT. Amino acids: CASSQSQGARLVAFF.

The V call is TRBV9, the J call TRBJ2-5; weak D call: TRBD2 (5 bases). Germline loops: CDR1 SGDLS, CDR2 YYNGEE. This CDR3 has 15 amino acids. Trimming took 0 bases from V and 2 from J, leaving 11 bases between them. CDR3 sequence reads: CASSVEAGGQETQYF. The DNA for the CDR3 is TGTGCCAGCAGCGTAGAGGCGGGCGGGCAAGAGACCCAGTACTTC.

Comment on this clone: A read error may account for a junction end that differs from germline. The CDR3 spells CASSRSARVYEQCF. The CDR3 bases are TGTGCCAGCAGTAGGTCAGCACGAGTCTACGAGCAGTGCTTC. The chain recombines TRBV2 with TRBJ2-7; D is unclear. CDR3 length equals 14 residues. Germline V gene lookup returns CDR1 SNHLY and CDR2 FYNNEI.

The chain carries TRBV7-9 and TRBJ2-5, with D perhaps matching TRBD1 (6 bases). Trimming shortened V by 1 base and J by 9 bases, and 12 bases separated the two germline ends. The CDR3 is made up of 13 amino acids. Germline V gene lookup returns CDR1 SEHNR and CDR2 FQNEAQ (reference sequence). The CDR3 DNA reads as TGTGCCAGCAGCTTAGGGCAGTCAGGGGCCCAGTACTTC. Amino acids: CASSLGQSGAQYF. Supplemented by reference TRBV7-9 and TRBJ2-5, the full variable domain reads DTGVSQNPRHKITKRGQNVTFRCDPISEHNRLYWYRQTLGQGPEFLTYFQNEAQLEKSRLLSDRFSAERPKGSFSTLEIQRTEQGDSAMYLCASSLGQSGAQYFGPGTRLLVL.

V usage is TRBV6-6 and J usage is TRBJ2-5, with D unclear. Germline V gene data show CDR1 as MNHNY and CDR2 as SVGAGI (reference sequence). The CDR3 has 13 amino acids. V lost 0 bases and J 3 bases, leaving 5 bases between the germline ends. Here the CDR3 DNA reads TGTGCCAGCAGTTACTCACAGAAAGAGACCCAGTACTTC. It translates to CASSYSQKETQYF.

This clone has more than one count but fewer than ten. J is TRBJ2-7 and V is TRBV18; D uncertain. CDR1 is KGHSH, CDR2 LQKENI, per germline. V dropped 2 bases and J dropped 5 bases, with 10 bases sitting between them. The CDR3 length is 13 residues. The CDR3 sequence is CASSPSQPHEQYF. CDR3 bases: TGTGCCAGCTCACCATCTCAGCCGCACGAGCAGTACTTC.

DNA of the CDR3: TGCGCCAGCAGCTCATTCGGACAGGGTCAAGAGACCCAGTACTTC. Translating it yields CASSSFGQGQETQYF. The chain joins TRBV5-1 to TRBJ2-5, with 8 bases lining up with TRBD1. V was clipped by 3 bases and J by 2 bases; unmatched bases: 6. Germline V gene sequence: CDR1 SGHRS, CDR2 YFSETQ. CDR3 length: 15 amino acids.

The CDR3 sequence is CASSSTDSYEQYF. CDR3 sequence (DNA): TGTGCCAGCAGTTCGACGGACTCCTACGAGCAGTACTTC. J is TRBJ2-7 and V is TRBV6-5; D is undetermined. Germline loops: CDR1 MNHEY, CDR2 SVGAGI. Trimming took off 4 bases at V and 0 bases at J, with 7 bases between the two ends. The CDR3 spans 13 residues.

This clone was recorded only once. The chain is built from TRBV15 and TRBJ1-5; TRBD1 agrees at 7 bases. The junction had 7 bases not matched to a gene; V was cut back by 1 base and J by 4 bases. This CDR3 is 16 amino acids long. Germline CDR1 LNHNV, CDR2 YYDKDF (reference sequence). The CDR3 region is CATSRAGRGENQPQHF. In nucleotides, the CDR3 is TGTGCCACCAGCAGAGCCGGCAGGGGGGAGAATCAGCCCCAGCATTTT.

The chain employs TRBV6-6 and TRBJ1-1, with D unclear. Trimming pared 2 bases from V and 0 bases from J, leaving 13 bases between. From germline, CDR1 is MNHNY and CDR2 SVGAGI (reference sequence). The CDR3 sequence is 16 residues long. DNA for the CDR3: TGTGCCAGCAGTTACCATCCGGGAAGGGTGAACACTGAAGCTTTCTTT. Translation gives CASSYHPGRVNTEAFF.

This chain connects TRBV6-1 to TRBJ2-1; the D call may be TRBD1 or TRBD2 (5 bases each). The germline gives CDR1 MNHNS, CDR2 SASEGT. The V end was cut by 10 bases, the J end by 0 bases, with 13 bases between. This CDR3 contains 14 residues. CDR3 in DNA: TGTGCCATCGTCGGGACGAGCTCCTACAATGAGCAGTTCTTC. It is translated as CAIVGTSSYNEQFF.

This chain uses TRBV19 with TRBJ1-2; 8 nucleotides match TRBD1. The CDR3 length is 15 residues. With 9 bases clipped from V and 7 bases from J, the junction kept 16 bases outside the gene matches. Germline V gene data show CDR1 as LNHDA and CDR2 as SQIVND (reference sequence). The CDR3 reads CASRPQTGEQSGYTF. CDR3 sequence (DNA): TGTGCCAGCCGCCCACAGACAGGGGAGCAGAGTGGCTACACCTTC.